Listed below are T cell receptor beta chains from one sample, sequenced in a study of cytomegalovirus exposure and HLA in healthy donors. The method was immunoSEQ multiplex PCR; TCRdb's version includes in-frame clones alone and lacks a portion of them. The sample yields 45,000 to 65,000 clones, over 60% seen once. The sequenced material came from PBMCs. The source is a woman aged 40 to 50 in good health and CMV-seropositive. Each CDR3 is given with its conserved first and last residue. D genes are given only for firm matches. Some rows have no size entry. The others give once, few or many, or a class for an expanded clone.

J gene | D gene | clone size | V gene | CDR3 DNA | CDR3 protein
TRBJ2-5 | NA | NA | TRBV9 | TGTGCCAGCAGCGTAGGTATAGGGGGACAAGAGACCCAGTACTTC | CASSVGIGGQETQYF
TRBJ2-1 | NA | once | TRBV9 | TGTGCCAGCAGCGGGGGGCCGAGCTCCTACAATGAGCAGTTCTTC | CASSGGPSSYNEQFF
TRBJ2-3 | TRBD2 | NA | TRBV30 | TGTGCCTGGAGTGTAGGTACGGCGGGGGGACCTACTAGCACAGATACGCAGTATTTT | CAWSVGTAGGPTSTDTQYF
TRBJ1-2 | NA | few | TRBV30 | TGTGCCTGGAGTGGGAGTTCTACCCTCTACTATGGCTACACCTTC | CAWSGSSTLYYGYTF
TRBJ1-2 | NA | NA | TRBV28 | TGTGCCAGCAGCGGGGTCGGGCCGGCGGCCTATGGCTACACCTTC | CASSGVGPAAYGYTF
TRBJ2-7 | TRBD2 | NA | TRBV27 | TGTGCCAGCAGTTTCAGCCTAGCGGGGGGATACGAGCAGTACTTC | CASSFSLAGGYEQYF
TRBJ2-5 | TRBD2 | NA | TRBV7-2 | TGTGCCAGCAGCTTTGGCGGGGGGCGGTGGGAGACCCAGTACTTC | CASSFGGGRWETQYF
TRBJ2-4 | TRBD1 | NA | TRBV9 | TGTGCCAGCAGCTTTACAGGGGGCAAGGACATTCAGTACTTC | CASSFTGGKDIQYF
TRBJ1-1 | NA | NA | TRBV10-3 | TGTGCCATCAGTGTCGCGATGAACACTGAAGCTTTCTTT | CAISVAMNTEAFF
TRBJ1-2 | NA | NA | TRBV30 | TGTGCCTGGACGGGGAACTATGGCTACACCTTC | CAWTGNYGYTF
TRBJ1-1 | NA | NA | TRBV19 | TGTGCCAGTAGTCGACAATCGAACACTGAAGCTTTCTTT | CASSRQSNTEAFF
TRBJ2-7 | TRBD1 | few | TRBV5-1 | TGCGCCAGCAGCCCTGGACAGGGACTCTCCTACGAGCAGTACTTC | CASSPGQGLSYEQYF
TRBJ2-3 | TRBD2 | NA | TRBV29-1 | TGCAGCGTTGAAGACCCGCGGGGGGTAGATACGCAGTATTTT | CSVEDPRGVDTQYF
TRBJ2-2 | NA | NA | TRBV6-5 | TGTGCCAGCAGTTACGGGGGGACCGGGGAGCTGTTTTTT | CASSYGGTGELFF
TRBJ1-5 | NA | NA | TRBV28 | TGTGCCAGCAGGGCAGATTATAGCAATCAGCCCCAGCATTTT | CASRADYSNQPQHF
TRBJ1-6 | NA | once | TRBV29-1 | TGCAGCGCCCGCTTGACATCACCCCTCCACTTT | CSARLTSPLHF
TRBJ1-1 | NA | NA | TRBV28 | TGTGCCAGCAGTTACGGAGGAACCCGGACAGTTGAAGCTTTCTTT | CASSYGGTRTVEAFF
TRBJ2-2 | NA | NA | TRBV7-9 | TGTGCCAGCATCAAGGACGGCAGGGTGGCCACCGGGGAGCTGTTTTTT | CASIKDGRVATGELFF
TRBJ1-3 | TRBD1 | NA | TRBV2 | TGTGCCAGCAGTGTCCCGGGACAGGGGTCTGGAAACACCATATATTTT | CASSVPGQGSGNTIYF
TRBJ1-1 | NA | NA | TRBV28 | TGTGCCAGCAACCAGAAGAACACTGAAGCTTTCTTT | CASNQKNTEAFF
TRBJ2-3 | NA | NA | TRBV4-3 | TGCGCCAGCAGCCAAGATCATGGGCCCGGTACGCAGTATTTT | CASSQDHGPGTQYF
TRBJ1-2 | NA | NA | TRBV6-5 | TGTGCCAGCAGCCCAGAATATGGCTACACCTTC | CASSPEYGYTF
TRBJ2-7 | TRBD1 | NA | TRBV5-1 | TGCGCCAGCAGCTCGACAGGGGGCTCCTACGAGCAGTACTTC | CASSSTGGSYEQYF
TRBJ1-5 | NA | NA | TRBV30 | TGTGCCTGGAGTGGGCTGATTAGCAATCAGCCCCAGCATTTT | CAWSGLISNQPQHF
TRBJ1-6 | NA | once | TRBV7-9 | TGTGCCGAACCCGGGACTCATCCTTCACCCCTCCACTTT | CAEPGTHPSPLHF
TRBJ1-4 | TRBD1 | NA | TRBV28 | TGTGCCAGCAGTCCAGGGACAGAGAATGAAAAACTGTTTTTT | CASSPGTENEKLFF
TRBJ1-3 | NA | NA | TRBV11-2 | TGTGCCAGCAGCTCCGTCAGGTTACGCACCATATATTTT | CASSSVRLRTIYF
TRBJ2-7 | TRBD2 | NA | TRBV30 | TGTGCCTGGAGCCGGACTAGCTTCTACGAGCAGTACTTC | CAWSRTSFYEQYF
TRBJ2-7 | NA | few | TRBV6-1 | TGTGCCAGCAGGGCTGTCGGGGGAGCCACTTCCGAGCAGTACTTC | CASRAVGGATSEQYF
TRBJ1-2 | NA | once | TRBV15 | TGTGCCACCAGCAATCGGGACACCAACTACGATGGCTACACCTTC | CATSNRDTNYDGYTF
TRBJ2-3 | NA | NA | TRBV28 | TGTGCCAGCAGTCCCTTGGGGGGTGCTGGAGATACGCAGTATTTT | CASSPLGGAGDTQYF
TRBJ1-1 | NA | NA | TRBV5-8 | TGTGCCAGCAGCTTGGTTGGGACAAACATGAACACTGAAGCTTTCTTT | CASSLVGTNMNTEAFF
TRBJ2-1 | NA | NA | TRBV5-4 | TGTGCCAGCAGCTTGTATCTACTGAATGAGCAGTTCTTC | CASSLYLLNEQFF
TRBJ1-1 | NA | NA | TRBV11-3 | TGTGCCAGCAGCTTAGGGGCCAGGAACACTGAAGCTTTCTTT | CASSLGARNTEAFF
TRBJ2-2 | TRBD2 | few | TRBV9 | TGTGCCAGCGCTAGCGGGGGCACCGGGGAGCTGTTTTTT | CASASGGTGELFF
TRBJ1-1 | NA | NA | TRBV9 | TGTGCCAGCAGCGTAGTCCGTGGCGGCCTTGAAGCTTTCTTT | CASSVVRGGLEAFF
TRBJ2-5 | NA | NA | TRBV7-7 | TGTGCCAGCAGCTTAGGCCTGGGGGGTGGAGAGACCCAGTACTTC | CASSLGLGGGETQYF
TRBJ1-1 | TRBD1 | NA | TRBV5-6 | TGTGCCAGCAGTTTTGACAGGGACCCTGAAGCTTTCTTT | CASSFDRDPEAFF
TRBJ2-1 | NA | NA | TRBV19 | TGTGCCAGTAGTATAGGAGGGAGTGAGCAGTTCTTC | CASSIGGSEQFF